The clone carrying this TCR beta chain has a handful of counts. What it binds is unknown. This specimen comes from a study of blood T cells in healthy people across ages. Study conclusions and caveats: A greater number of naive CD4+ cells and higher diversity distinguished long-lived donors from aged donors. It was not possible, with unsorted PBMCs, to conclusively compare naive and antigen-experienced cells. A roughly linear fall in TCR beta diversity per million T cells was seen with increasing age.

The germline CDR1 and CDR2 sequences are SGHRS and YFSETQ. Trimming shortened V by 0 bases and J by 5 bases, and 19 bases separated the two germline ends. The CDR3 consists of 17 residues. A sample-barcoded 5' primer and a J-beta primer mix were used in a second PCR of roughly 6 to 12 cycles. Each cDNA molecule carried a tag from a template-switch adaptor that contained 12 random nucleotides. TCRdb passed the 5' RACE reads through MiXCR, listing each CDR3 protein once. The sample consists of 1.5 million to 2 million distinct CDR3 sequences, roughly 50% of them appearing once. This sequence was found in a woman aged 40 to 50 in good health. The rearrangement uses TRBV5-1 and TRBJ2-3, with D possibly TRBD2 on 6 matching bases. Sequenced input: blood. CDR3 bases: TGCGCCAGCAGCTTGGAGGTTGCCGGACTATTGGGAGATACGCAGTATTTT. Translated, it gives CASSLEVAGLLGDTQYF.